The 17 T cell receptor beta chains listed next were all sequenced from one sample in a study of shared clonotypes between healthy human individuals. The repertoire was sequenced with immunoSEQ multiplex PCR; TCRdb's copy has only in-frame clones and lacks some. This repertoire shows about 1 million clones, roughly 70% found once; its top ten account for roughly 1.5%. Sample: memory CD4+ T cells sorted from blood. Subset indicated: CD45RA-negative fraction. These receptors originate from a man between 18 and 35 years old in good health.

This sequence joins TRBV5-1 and TRBJ1-1; the D is unclear. V lost 0 bases and J 1 base, leaving 10 bases between the germline ends. CDR3 length: 15 residues. In germline, CDR1 is SGHRS, CDR2 YFSETQ. This CDR3 reads CASSLGPQANTEAFF. The CDR3 nucleotides read TGCGCCAGCAGCTTGGGACCGCAAGCGAACACTGAAGCTTTCTTT.

This clone came up once. The chain uses TRBV9 and TRBJ2-5, with D possibly matching TRBD1 (6 bases). Germline values: CDR1 SGDLS, CDR2 YYNGEE. The CDR3 sequence is 18 residues long. V lost 1 base, J lost 4 bases, and 23 bases lay in between. CDR3 amino acids: CASSVTLGYGTKGETQYF. CDR3 nucleotides: TGTGCCAGCAGCGTAACCCTTGGTTACGGGACAAAGGGAGAGACCCAGTACTTC. Supplemented by reference TRBV9 and TRBJ2-5, the full variable domain reads DSGVTQTPKHLITATGQRVTLRCSPRSGDLSVYWYQQSLDQGLQFLIQYYNGEERAKGNILERFSAQQFPDLHSELNLSSLELGDSALYFCASSVTLGYGTKGETQYFGPGTRLLVL.

The gene calls are TRBV4-2 and TRBJ2-2; 9 positions match TRBD1. Germline lookup yields CDR1 LGHNA and CDR2 YNFKEQ. The CDR3 is made up of 16 amino acids. V lost 1 base to trimming and J lost 5 bases; unmatched junction nucleotides: 5. CDR3 protein: CASSQGPGQGTGELFF. The CDR3 DNA reads TGTGCCAGCAGCCAAGGTCCGGGACAGGGAACCGGGGAGCTGTTTTTT.

This clone was seen a handful of times. This chain uses TRBV7-9 with TRBJ2-7; tentatively, D is TRBD1 or TRBD2 (5 bases each). V shed 1 base and J shed 4 bases, with 23 bases lying between them. The length of the CDR3 is 18 residues. CDR1 is SEHNR, CDR2 FQNEAQ, per germline (reference sequence). The CDR3 nucleotides are TGTGCCAGCAGCTTAGGTCGTTATGGACTGCCCGAGGGGTACGAGCAGTACTTC. Translated, it gives CASSLGRYGLPEGYEQYF. Full variable domain (remainder filled in from reference TRBV7-9 and TRBJ2-7): DTGVSQNPRHKITKRGQNVTFRCDPISEHNRLYWYRQTLGQGPEFLTYFQNEAQLEKSRLLSDRFSAERPKGSFSTLEIQRTEQGDSAMYLCASSLGRYGLPEGYEQYFGPGTRLTVT.

Of note for this clone: The junction departs from the called germline gene at one end, perhaps through a read error. The chain has TRBV7-9 and TRBJ2-3; 10 bases align to TRBD1. The CDR3 loop spans 13 amino acids. From germline, CDR1 is SEHNR and CDR2 FQNEAQ (reference sequence). Written as DNA, the CDR3 is TGTGCCAGCAGCTTAGGGGACGCGGACAGGGGGGTTTTT. Translated: CASSLGDADRGVF.

This clone was counted between two and nine times. V and J are TRBV6-5 and TRBJ2-1; 12 bases line up with TRBD2. V lost 1 base to trimming and J lost 8 bases; unmatched junction nucleotides: 6. The CDR3 runs 16 residues. CDR1 is MNHEY and CDR2 is SVGAGI in the germline V gene. As DNA, the CDR3 is TGTGCCAGCAGTTACTGGACTAGCGGGATCCGGGATGAGCAGTTCTTC. Residues: CASSYWTSGIRDEQFF.

The chain is built from TRBV5-1 and TRBJ2-3, with TRBD1 as a possible D gene (7 bases). CDR1 SGHRS and CDR2 YFSETQ come from the germline V gene. V was pared by 7 bases and J by 0 bases, with 12 bases between. CDR3 size: 14 residues. The chain's CDR3 is CASAQGGSTDTQYF. CDR3 coding DNA: TGCGCCAGCGCCCAGGGGGGCAGCACAGATACGCAGTATTTT.

Written as DNA, the CDR3 is TGCGCCAGCAGCCAAGGAGGCACGCGGAATGAGCAGTTCTTC. It specifies CASSQGGTRNEQFF. This chain uses TRBV4-3 with TRBJ2-1; D unclear. Trimming left V 1 base short and J 7 bases short, with 11 bases between. Germline V CDR1 and CDR2: LGHNA, YSLEER. This CDR3 is 14 amino acids long.

This sequence joins TRBV6-1 and TRBJ1-6, with 8 bases identical to TRBD1. Trimming took 4 bases from V and 4 from J; bases not matched to a gene: 6. The CDR3 covers 16 residues. Germline CDR1 and CDR2: MNHNS and SASEGT. The CDR3 coding sequence is TGTGCCAGCAGTGGACAGGGGATAAAATATAATTCACCCCTCCACTTT. Translation: CASSGQGIKYNSPLHF.

The CDR3 DNA sequence: TGTGCCATCAAAGCCTCTTCCTATGGCTACACCTTC. This sequence encodes CAIKASSYGYTF. J is TRBJ1-2 and V is TRBV10-3; D gene unclear. The germline V gene has CDR1 ENHRY and CDR2 SYGVKD. The CDR3 spans 12 residues. Between the trimmed V and J ends, which lost 7 bases and 4 bases, there was a span of 10 bases.

The rearrangement joins TRBV29-1 to TRBJ2-7; 7 nucleotides match TRBD1. The CDR3 runs to 15 residues. Germline-derived CDR1 and CDR2 are SQVTM and ANQGSEA. Losses at the gene ends were 0 bases for V and 3 bases for J; bases not matched to a gene: 8. In DNA form, the CDR3 reads TGCAGCGTTGAAGATGTCAGTTGGGACAGCTACGAGCAGTACTTC. Residues: CSVEDVSWDSYEQYF.

This clone was recorded only once. The genes are TRBV6-1 and TRBJ2-7, with 10 bases that match TRBD1. The CDR3 sequence is 18 residues long. V dropped 7 bases and J dropped 7; count of bases not matched to a gene: 22. Germline V gene data show CDR1 as MNHNS and CDR2 as SASEGT. CDR3 DNA: TGTGCCAGCAATGAGGGACAGGGGCGAACCAGGCCCCTGGTGGAGCAGTACTTC. Translating it yields CASNEGQGRTRPLVEQYF.

This chain connects TRBV28 to TRBJ2-6; D gene ambiguous. The V end lost 5 bases, the J end lost 3 bases, and 5 bases lay between the germline ends. The CDR3 has 13 residues. Germline CDR1 and CDR2: MDHEN and SYDVKM. Here the CDR3 reads CASSRYGANVLTF. In nucleotides, the CDR3 is TGTGCCAGCAGTCGATATGGGGCCAACGTCCTGACTTTC.

The chain is built from TRBV10-3 and TRBJ2-6; TRBD1 might be the D (5 bases). Germline loops: CDR1 ENHRY, CDR2 SYGVKD. CDR3 length equals 17 residues. V was cut by 11 bases and J by 0 bases, with 20 bases left in between. In DNA, the CDR3 is TGTGCCTCTAGGGGCGGCAGTGCCAGCTCTGGGGCCAACGTCCTGACTTTC. This encodes CASRGGSASSGANVLTF.

This chain uses TRBV11-2 with TRBJ1-1; the match to TRBD1 covers 7 bases. This CDR3 region has 14 residues. V dropped 3 bases and J dropped 5; count of bases not matched to a gene: 6. Germline CDR1 reads SGHAT; CDR2 reads FQNNGV. Here the CDR3 DNA reads TGTGCCAGCAGCTTGGGGACAGCAGCGACTGAAGCTTTCTTT. As protein: CASSLGTAATEAFF.

This clone has only one observation. The rearrangement joins TRBV5-3 to TRBJ2-5, with 9 bases identical to TRBD2. Being an ORF, TRBV5-3 has a function that is uncertain. The V and J ends lost 0 bases and 2 bases, in that order; junction bases with no gene match: 11. This CDR3 has 18 residues. The CDR3 here is CARSLALAGRALQETQYF. DNA of the CDR3: TGTGCCAGAAGCTTGGCACTAGCGGGTAGGGCATTACAAGAGACCCAGTACTTC.

The chain is built from TRBV30 and TRBJ1-2; D is unresolved. Germline V gives CDR1 GTSNPN, CDR2 SVGIG (reference sequence). There are 11 residues in the CDR3. V was trimmed by 7 bases and J by 4 bases, leaving 10 bases between them. The CDR3 nucleotides are TGTGCCTCAGACAATATCTATGGCTACACCTTC. Encoded protein: CASDNIYGYTF.